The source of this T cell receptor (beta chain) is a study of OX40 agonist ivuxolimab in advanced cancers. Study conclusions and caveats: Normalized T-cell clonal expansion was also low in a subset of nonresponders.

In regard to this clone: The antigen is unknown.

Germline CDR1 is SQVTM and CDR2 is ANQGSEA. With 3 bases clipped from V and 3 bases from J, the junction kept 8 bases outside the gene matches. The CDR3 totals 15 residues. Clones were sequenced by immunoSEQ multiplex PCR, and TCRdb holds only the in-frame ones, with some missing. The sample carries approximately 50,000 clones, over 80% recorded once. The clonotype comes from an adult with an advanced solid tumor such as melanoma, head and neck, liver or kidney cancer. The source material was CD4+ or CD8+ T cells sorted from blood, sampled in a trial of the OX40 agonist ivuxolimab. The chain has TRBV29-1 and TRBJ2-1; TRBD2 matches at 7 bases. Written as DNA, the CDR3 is TGCAGCGTTGAGTGGGAGGGCGAGGTCTACAATGAGCAGTTCTTC. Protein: CSVEWEGEVYNEQFF.